In its sample, the clone carrying this TCR beta chain was seen once. The antigen is not known. These data come from a study of cytomegalovirus exposure and HLA in healthy donors. Overall study results and limits: Researchers reported in a later analysis that common viral pathogens appeared linked to several top clusters.

It was with 60 Vbeta and 13 Jbeta primers that the PCR ran. The repertoire was sequenced with immunoSEQ multiplex PCR; TCRdb's copy has only in-frame clones and lacks some. The data show around 140,000 clones, about 9.2% seen once. This clonotype was sampled from a woman aged 40 to 50 in good health and CMV-seropositive. Sequencing was done on a sample of PBMCs.

The CDR3 here is CASSASPGVTDTQYF. The CDR3 bases are TGTGCCAGCAGCGCCTCCCCCGGGGTCACAGATACGCAGTATTTT. V usage is TRBV7-2 and J usage is TRBJ2-3; possibly TRBD2 for D (5 bases). Trimming removed 5 bases from V and 2 bases from J, with 14 bases in between. The CDR3 has 15 amino acids. Germline CDR1 is SGHTA and CDR2 is FQGNSA.